Below are 25 T cell receptor beta chains sequenced from a single sample in a study of shared clonotypes between healthy human individuals. This table comes from immunoSEQ multiplex PCR, and its TCRdb copy is limited to in-frame clones, with some not included. This sample has about 2,200,000 clones, with about 93% found just once. The naive CD8 population came from CD45RO-negative cells selected for CCR7, without terminally differentiated effector memory CD45RA+ cells. The sequenced material came from naive CD8+ T cells from PBMCs. All receptors come from a man between 18 and 35 years old in good health. Some clones in this sample may be carry-over from other donors' samples.

The J gene is TRBJ2-3, the V gene TRBV6-1, with D possibly TRBD2 on 5 matching bases. Trimming removed 0 bases from V and 6 bases from J, with 16 bases in between. CDR1 is MNHNS, CDR2 SASEGT, per germline. The CDR3 runs 16 residues. The CDR3 protein is CASSEASGSGWDTQYF. CDR3 nucleotide sequence: TGTGCCAGCAGTGAAGCGAGCGGTTCAGGATGGGATACGCAGTATTTT.

This clone occurred once. The rearrangement links TRBV6-1 to TRBJ1-2; maybe TRBD1 (5 bases). Deletions cut 1 base from V and 5 bases from J, with 11 bases between. Per germline, CDR1 MNHNS and CDR2 SASEGT. The CDR3 extends over 14 amino acids. In DNA, the CDR3 is TGTGCCAGCAGTGAAGGGCAGGGTGGATATGGCTACACCTTC. Amino acid sequence: CASSEGQGGYGYTF.

As to this clone: Distinct nucleotide sequences in the sample also encode this CDR3. V is TRBV7-9 and J is TRBJ2-2; D perhaps matches TRBD2 (5 bases). Germline assignment: CDR1 SEHNR and CDR2 FQNEAQ (reference sequence). Trimming removed 5 bases from V and 9 bases from J, with 10 bases in between. This CDR3 is built from 12 residues. The CDR3 DNA reads as TGTGCCAGCAGCCTCGCGGGCCGGGAGCTGTTTTTT. Protein: CASSLAGRELFF.

The chain recombines TRBV5-4 with TRBJ2-2, with 7 bases that match TRBD2. CDR1 is SGHNT and CDR2 is YYREEE in the germline V gene (reference sequence). With V trimmed by 9 bases and J by 3 bases, 20 bases remained unmatched. This CDR3 has 18 residues. CDR3 loop: CAIIPLAASDHYTGELFF. The CDR3 coding sequence is TGTGCCATCATACCGCTAGCGGCATCAGACCACTACACCGGGGAGCTGTTTTTT.

The table lists this clone with a count of one. V gene TRBV9 combines with J gene TRBJ2-1, with 10 nucleotides matching TRBD2. The CDR3 totals 15 residues. With V trimmed by 4 bases and J by 7 bases, 8 bases remained unmatched. Germline V CDR1 and CDR2: SGDLS, YYNGEE. CDR3 amino acids: CASSPGLAASNEQFF. For the CDR3, the DNA is TGTGCCAGCAGCCCAGGACTAGCGGCTTCAAATGAGCAGTTCTTC.

Note on this clone: This same CDR3 is encoded by further DNA sequences in the sample. The chain has TRBV27 and TRBJ2-7; D gene unclear. CDR3 length: 12 amino acids. Trimming removed 1 base at V and 7 bases at J, with 8 bases between. CDR1 MNHEY and CDR2 SMNVEV come from the germline V gene (reference sequence). In DNA, the CDR3 is TGTGCCAGCAGTTTATGGGGTGGGGAGCAGTACTTC. Its translation is CASSLWGGEQYF.

The chain carries TRBV28 and TRBJ1-2; TRBD1 is a possible D gene (5 bases). This CDR3 contains 12 residues. V was shortened by 8 bases and J by 7 bases, with 14 bases between the two germline ends. Germline values: CDR1 MDHEN, CDR2 SYDVKM. CDR3 DNA: TGTGCCAGCTACCAGGGCGAGGGTGGCTACACCTTC. This encodes CASYQGEGGYTF.

This chain joins TRBV6-1 and TRBJ1-2, with D unresolved. Trimming shortened V by 3 bases and J by 0 bases, and 11 bases separated the two germline ends. CDR3 size: 15 residues. CDR1 and CDR2 from the germline V gene are MNHNS and SASEGT. The CDR3 DNA follows: TGTGCCAGCAGTGAGCGGGGAATTGCTAACTATGGCTACACCTTC. Amino acids: CASSERGIANYGYTF.

The gene calls are TRBV6-6 and TRBJ1-1; TRBD1 is a possible D gene (5 bases). Germline V gives CDR1 MNHNY, CDR2 SVGAGI (reference sequence). Trimming took off 2 bases at V and 0 bases at J, with 13 bases between the two ends. The CDR3 totals 16 residues. This CDR3 reads CASSYPGAFMNTEAFF. In nucleotides, the CDR3 is TGTGCCAGCAGTTACCCCGGGGCCTTTATGAACACTGAAGCTTTCTTT.

This clone is a singleton in its sample. The chain couples TRBV19 to TRBJ1-1; D not resolved. This CDR3 is 16 amino acids long. Deletions cut 0 bases from V and 0 bases from J, with 11 bases between. CDR1 and CDR2 (germline): LNHDA, SQIVND (reference sequence). In nucleotides, the CDR3 is TGTGCCAGTAGTATAGATGGTGGGCGGTTGAACACTGAAGCTTTCTTT. Translation gives CASSIDGGRLNTEAFF.

This clone has only one observation. The CDR3 DNA reads as TGTGCCAGCACTCTAGCTTGGTACCAAGAGACCCAGTACTTC. It encodes CASTLAWYQETQYF. The chain carries TRBV28 and TRBJ2-5; D perhaps matches TRBD2 (5 bases). V was shortened by 7 bases and J by 0 bases, with 12 bases between the two germline ends. The CDR3 is made up of 14 amino acids. CDR1 and CDR2 (germline): MDHEN, SYDVKM.

This clone was recorded only once. The CDR3 DNA sequence: TGTGCCAGTAGTCCCCGTAGGGGACAGATTCCGGGCACCGGGGAGCTGTTTTTT. This gives the protein CASSPRRGQIPGTGELFF. The chain recombines TRBV19 with TRBJ2-2; 7 bases fit TRBD1. The V gene end was trimmed by 5 bases and the J gene end by 4 bases; junction bases not matched to a gene: 16. The CDR3 has 18 amino acids. The V gene's germline CDR1 is LNHDA and CDR2 SQIVND (reference sequence).

The rearrangement uses TRBV7-2 and TRBJ2-1; D gene ambiguous. Trimming cost V 3 bases and J 6 bases, with 15 bases left between them. CDR3 size: 15 residues. Germline CDR1 is SGHTA and CDR2 is FQGNSA. Here the CDR3 reads CASSFPIRPPNEQFF. The CDR3 DNA sequence: TGTGCCAGCAGCTTCCCGATTAGGCCCCCCAATGAGCAGTTCTTC.

The rearrangement uses TRBV7-9 and TRBJ2-1; D tentatively fits TRBD1 or TRBD2 (5 bases each). Germline V CDR1 and CDR2: SEHNR, FQNEAQ (reference sequence). The length of the CDR3 is 16 residues. With 5 bases removed from V and 7 bases from J, the gap between germline ends came to 21 bases. The CDR3 loop reads CASSPRASTEGNEQFF. In DNA form, the CDR3 reads TGTGCCAGCAGCCCAAGGGCTTCCACCGAGGGGAATGAGCAGTTCTTC.

The chain carries TRBV4-1 and TRBJ2-2; 10 nucleotides match TRBD2. Trimming cost V 2 bases and J 1 base; bases outside gene matches: 7. This CDR3 comprises 18 residues. CDR1 MGHRA and CDR2 YSYEKL come from the germline V gene. The DNA of the CDR3 is TGCGCCAGCAGCCAACGTCGGGCTAGCGGGAGGAACACCGGGGAGCTGTTTTTT. Translating gives CASSQRRASGRNTGELFF.

V is TRBV7-9 and J is TRBJ2-7; either TRBD1 or TRBD2 may fit D (6 bases each). Germline CDR1 reads SEHNR; CDR2 reads FQNEAQ (reference sequence). The CDR3 consists of 17 residues. V lost 6 bases and J 7 bases, leaving 28 bases between the germline ends. The chain's CDR3 is CASSSPFAGTQVWEQYF. In DNA, the CDR3 is TGTGCCAGCAGTTCACCGTTTGCGGGGACACAGGTTTGGGAGCAGTACTTC.

This chain uses TRBV27 with TRBJ2-4, with 7 nucleotides matching TRBD1. Losses at the gene ends were 6 bases for V and 0 bases for J; bases not matched to a gene: 11. This CDR3 contains 17 residues. In germline, CDR1 is MNHEY, CDR2 SMNVEV (reference sequence). CDR3 region: CASSPRTGSLAKNIQYF. Written as DNA, the CDR3 is TGTGCCAGCAGCCCTAGGACAGGTTCCTTAGCCAAAAACATTCAGTACTTC.

The gene calls are TRBV29-1 and TRBJ2-7; D not resolved. Germline CDR1 SQVTM, CDR2 ANQGSEA. This CDR3 region has 13 residues. V was trimmed by 7 bases and J by 5 bases, leaving 18 bases between them. The chain's CDR3 is CSALFRTTHEQYF. The CDR3, as DNA: TGCAGCGCCCTATTTCGGACGACTCACGAGCAGTACTTC.

V is TRBV5-6 and J is TRBJ1-2, with D unclear. CDR3 length equals 12 residues. Germline-derived CDR1 and CDR2 are SGHDT and YYEEEE. Trimming left V 1 base short and J 8 bases short, with 9 bases between. The CDR3 loop is CASSLLAAGYTF. CDR3 DNA: TGTGCCAGCAGCTTGTTAGCTGCAGGCTACACCTTC.

Notes on this clone: Other DNA sequences of this sample code for an identical CDR3. The V call is TRBV5-1, the J call TRBJ2-1, with a possible D match to TRBD2 (6 bases). The CDR3 runs to 15 residues. Trimming cost V 0 bases and J 2 bases, with 9 bases left between them. The germline V gene encodes CDR1 SGHRS and CDR2 YFSETQ. CDR3 residues: CASSLVGGTYNEQFF. CDR3 nucleotide sequence: TGCGCCAGCAGCTTGGTGGGGGGAACCTACAATGAGCAGTTCTTC.

The chain recombines TRBV27 with TRBJ2-2; no clear D. Germline CDR1 is MNHEY and CDR2 is SMNVEV (reference sequence). V was trimmed by 6 bases and J by 1 base, leaving 21 bases between them. This CDR3 is built from 18 residues. The CDR3 bases are TGTGCCAGCAGGCATTCCCCCCGGTCTCTAGAGAACACCGGGGAGCTGTTTTTT. Residues: CASRHSPRSLENTGELFF.

This chain uses TRBV14 with TRBJ2-1; 10 bases agree with TRBD1. CDR1 SGHDN and CDR2 FVKESK come from the germline V gene. V shed 0 bases and J 6 bases; nucleotides not matched to a gene: 8. The CDR3 is made up of 17 amino acids. For the CDR3, the DNA is TGTGCCAGCAGCCAAGACCTCGGACAGGGGGGGATCAATGAGCAGTTCTTC. Translation gives CASSQDLGQGGINEQFF.

The genes are TRBV7-9 and TRBJ1-5, with a possible D match to TRBD1 (6 bases). The CDR3 is made up of 14 amino acids. The germline V gene encodes CDR1 SEHNR and CDR2 FQNEAQ (reference sequence). With 5 bases removed from V and 4 bases from J, the gap between germline ends came to 12 bases. CDR3 amino acids: CASSQGGINQPQHF. CDR3 in DNA: TGTGCCAGCAGCCAAGGGGGGATTAATCAGCCCCAGCATTTT.

The CDR3 loop reads CASSLGTFTYEQYF. In nucleotides, the CDR3 is TGTGCCAGCAGCCTAGGGACATTTACCTACGAGCAGTACTTC. V gene TRBV5-6 combines with J gene TRBJ2-7; D possibly corresponds to TRBD1 (6 bases). CDR3 size: 14 residues. CDR1 SGHDT and CDR2 YYEEEE come from the germline V gene. V was clipped by 4 bases and J by 2 bases, with 13 bases between them.

V and J are TRBV5-4 and TRBJ2-1, with D perhaps given as TRBD1 or TRBD2 (5 bases each). The germline V and J ends were trimmed by 5 bases and 5 bases, with 11 bases remaining between them. There are 13 residues in the CDR3. Germline CDR1 reads SGHNT; CDR2 reads YYREEE (reference sequence). The CDR3 loop is CASRRDLNNEQFF. The CDR3 coding sequence is TGTGCCAGCAGACGGGACCTAAACAATGAGCAGTTCTTC.